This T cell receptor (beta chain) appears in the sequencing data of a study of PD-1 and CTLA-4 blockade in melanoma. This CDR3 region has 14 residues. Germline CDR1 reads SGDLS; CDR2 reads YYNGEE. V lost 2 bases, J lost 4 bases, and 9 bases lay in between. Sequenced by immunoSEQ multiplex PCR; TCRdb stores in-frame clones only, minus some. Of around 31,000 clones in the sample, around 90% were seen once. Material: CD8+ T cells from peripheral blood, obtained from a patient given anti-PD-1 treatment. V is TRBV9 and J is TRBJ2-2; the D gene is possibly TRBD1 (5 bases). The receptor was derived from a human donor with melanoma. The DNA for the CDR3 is TGTGCCAGCAGCGTCGAAGGGGCCACCGGGGAGCTGTTTTTT. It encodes CASSVEGATGELFF.